This record looks at one TCR beta chain sequence and its context. This clonotype was detected many times. Its recognized antigen is unknown. No much larger clone exists at a distance of one base, and base qualities are not known. This was a case-control study nested in a cohort of healthcare workers in London, UK, who had nasopharyngeal swab PCR tests and blood samples taken every week. Healthcare workers were enrolled in the week of the UK lockdown, from 23 to 31 March 2020, and were followed every week for up to about 15 weeks. This sample is part of a study of early T cells in non-severe SARS-CoV-2 infection (dated by TCRdb to about 2021). Background on the whole study: TCR sequencing used bulk RNA from unsorted whole blood, so alpha and beta chains could not be paired. The research as a whole found: VDJdb matching was skewed toward anti-spike CD8 responses and likely underestimated virus-specific expansions, missing private and CD4 specificities.

V lost 0 bases and J lost 1 base, and the count of bases not matched to a germline gene is 2. There are 16 amino acids in the CDR3, from cysteine to phenylalanine inclusive. Of the read, only the CDR3 DNA is kept; its 48 bases are in frame from base 1. As encoded in the germline V gene, CDR1 is SGHRS while CDR2 is YFSETQ. The method behind the library was 5' RACE. Instrument on record: NextSeq 500. To correct for sequencing error and PCR bias, the TCR library protocol tagged individual cDNA molecules with unique molecular identifiers. Sequencing covered both TCR alpha and beta chains, and within each sample the abundances of alpha and beta sequences were tightly co-correlated. On the study's bioinformatics: Decombinator V4 was used to annotate TCR sequences for V gene, J gene and CDR3. TCRs were defined as expanded if a significant change between any two time points was detected under a Poisson model with p below 0.0001. Abundances of TCRs were expressed as counts per million after normalisation to the total number of TCRs sequenced in each sample. TRAV1-2 paired with TRAJ12, TRAJ20 or TRAJ33 defined MAIT TCRs, while TRAV10 paired with TRAJ18 defined iNKT TCRs. VDJdb, accessed 1 November 2021, was searched for CMV, EBV and SARS-CoV-2 annotated TCRs, excluding TCRs annotated for multiple antigens. TCRdb reprocessing: public reads trimmed at Q25 with fastp, clones called with MiXCR, in-frame beta chains kept. Rows with a matching CDR3 protein are joined into one entry that keeps the most common DNA and genes. These V and J calls originate from TCRdb's pipeline instead of the authors' own analysis. This sample is represented by approximately 58,000 distinct CDR3 sequences; about 9.9% of them were singletons. The leading ten clones occupy around 9.6% of the sample.

In this chain, TRBV5-1 is recombined with TRBJ2-3; TRBD2 aligns with 10 central bases. Sequenced: whole blood. This TCR was sampled from an adult who was a healthcare worker with PCR-confirmed SARS-CoV-2 infection or an uninfected control (not recorded which). Here is the DNA: TGCGCCAGCAGCTTGGGAGGGACTAGCGGCACAGATACGCAGTATTTT. This sequence encodes CASSLGGTSGTDTQYF.